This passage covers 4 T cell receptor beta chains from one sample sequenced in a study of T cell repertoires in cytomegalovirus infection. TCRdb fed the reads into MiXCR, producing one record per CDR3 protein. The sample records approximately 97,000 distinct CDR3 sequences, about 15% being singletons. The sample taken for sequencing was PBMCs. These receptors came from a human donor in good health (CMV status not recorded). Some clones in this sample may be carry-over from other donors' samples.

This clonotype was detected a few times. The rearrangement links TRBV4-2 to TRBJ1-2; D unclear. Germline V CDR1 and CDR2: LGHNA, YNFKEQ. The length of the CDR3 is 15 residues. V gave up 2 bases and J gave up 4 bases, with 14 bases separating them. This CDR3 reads CASSQRRALIYGYTF. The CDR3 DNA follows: TGTGCCAGCAGCCAACGTAGGGCGCTGATCTATGGCTACACCTTC.

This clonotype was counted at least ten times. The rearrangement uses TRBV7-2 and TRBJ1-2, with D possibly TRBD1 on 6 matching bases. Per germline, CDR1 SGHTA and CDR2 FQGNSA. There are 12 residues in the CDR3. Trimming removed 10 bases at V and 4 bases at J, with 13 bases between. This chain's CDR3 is CATGGAIYGYTF. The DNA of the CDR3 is TGTGCCACTGGGGGGGCCATCTATGGCTACACCTTC.

CDR3 in DNA: TGTGCCAGCAGCCAGAAGGTAGATACGCAGTATTTT. Protein product: CASSQKVDTQYF. The chain links TRBV11-2 to TRBJ2-3; unclear D gene. The germline V gene has CDR1 SGHAT and CDR2 FQNNGV. This CDR3 is built from 12 residues. Trimming pared 5 bases from V and 5 bases from J, leaving 8 bases between.

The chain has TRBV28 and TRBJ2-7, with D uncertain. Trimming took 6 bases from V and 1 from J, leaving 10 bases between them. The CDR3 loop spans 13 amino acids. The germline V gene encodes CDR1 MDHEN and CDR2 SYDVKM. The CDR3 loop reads CASRTQSSYEQYF. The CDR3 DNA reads TGTGCCAGCAGAACCCAATCTTCCTACGAGCAGTACTTC.